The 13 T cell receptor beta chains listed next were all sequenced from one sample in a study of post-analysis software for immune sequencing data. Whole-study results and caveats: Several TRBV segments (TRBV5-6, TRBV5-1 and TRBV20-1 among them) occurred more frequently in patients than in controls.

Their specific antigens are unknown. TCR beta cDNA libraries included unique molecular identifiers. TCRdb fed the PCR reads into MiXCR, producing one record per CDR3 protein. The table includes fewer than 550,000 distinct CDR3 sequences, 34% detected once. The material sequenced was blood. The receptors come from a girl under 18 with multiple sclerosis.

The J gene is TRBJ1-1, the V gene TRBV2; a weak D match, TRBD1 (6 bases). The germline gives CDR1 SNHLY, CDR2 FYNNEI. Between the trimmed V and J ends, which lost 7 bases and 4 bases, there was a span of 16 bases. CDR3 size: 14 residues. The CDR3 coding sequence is TGTGCCAGCAACCCCTGGGGGGCGGGCACTGAAGCTTTCTTT. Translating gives CASNPWGAGTEAFF.

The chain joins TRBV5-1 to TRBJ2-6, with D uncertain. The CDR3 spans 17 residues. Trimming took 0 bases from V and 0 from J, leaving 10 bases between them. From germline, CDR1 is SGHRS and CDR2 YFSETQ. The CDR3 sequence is CASSLVGIGSGANVLTF. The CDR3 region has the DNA TGCGCCAGCAGCTTGGTAGGTATTGGCTCTGGGGCCAACGTCCTGACTTTC.

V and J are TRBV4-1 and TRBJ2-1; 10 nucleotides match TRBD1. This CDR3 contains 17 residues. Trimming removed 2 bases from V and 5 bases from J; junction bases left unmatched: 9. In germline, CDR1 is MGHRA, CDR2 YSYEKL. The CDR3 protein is CASSQPPGQGTHNEQFF. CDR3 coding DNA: TGCGCCAGCAGCCAACCCCCGGGACAGGGGACCCACAATGAGCAGTTCTTC.

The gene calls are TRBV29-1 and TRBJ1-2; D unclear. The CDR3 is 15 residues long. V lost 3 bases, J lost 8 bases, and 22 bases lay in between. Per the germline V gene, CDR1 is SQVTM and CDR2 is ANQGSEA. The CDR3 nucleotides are TGCAGCGTTGACGGGTGGACGGACGGCGAGTGGGGCTACACCTTC. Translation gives CSVDGWTDGEWGYTF.

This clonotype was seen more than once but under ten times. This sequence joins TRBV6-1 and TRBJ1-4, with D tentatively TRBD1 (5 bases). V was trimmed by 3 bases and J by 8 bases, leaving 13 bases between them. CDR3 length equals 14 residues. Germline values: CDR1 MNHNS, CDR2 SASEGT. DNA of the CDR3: TGTGCCAGCAGTGAGGGAGGGGCGGGAGAAAAACTGTTTTTT. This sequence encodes CASSEGGAGEKLFF.

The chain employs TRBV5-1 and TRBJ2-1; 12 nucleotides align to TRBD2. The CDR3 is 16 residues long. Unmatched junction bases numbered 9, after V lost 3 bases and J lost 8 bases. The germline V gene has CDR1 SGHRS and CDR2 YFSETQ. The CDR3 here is CASSWASGGAVDEQFF. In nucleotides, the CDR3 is TGCGCCAGCAGCTGGGCTAGCGGGGGGGCCGTAGATGAGCAGTTCTTC.

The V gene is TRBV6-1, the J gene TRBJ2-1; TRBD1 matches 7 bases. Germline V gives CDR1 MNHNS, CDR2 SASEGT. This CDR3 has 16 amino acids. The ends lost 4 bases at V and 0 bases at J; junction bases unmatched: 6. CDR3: CASSGGQVSSYNEQFF. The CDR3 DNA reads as TGTGCCAGCAGTGGTGGACAGGTCAGCTCCTACAATGAGCAGTTCTTC.

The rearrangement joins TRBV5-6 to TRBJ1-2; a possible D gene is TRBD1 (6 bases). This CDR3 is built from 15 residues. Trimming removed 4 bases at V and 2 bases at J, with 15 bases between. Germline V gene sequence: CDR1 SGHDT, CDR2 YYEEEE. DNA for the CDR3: TGTGCCAGCAGCCCCCAGGGGCTGGCAAACTATGGCTACACCTTC. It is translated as CASSPQGLANYGYTF.

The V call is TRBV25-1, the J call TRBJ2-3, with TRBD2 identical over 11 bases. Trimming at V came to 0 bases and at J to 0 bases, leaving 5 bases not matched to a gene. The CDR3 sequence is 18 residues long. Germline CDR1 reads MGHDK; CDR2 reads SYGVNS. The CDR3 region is CASSEYGTSGCSTDTQYF. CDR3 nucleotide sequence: TGTGCCAGCAGTGAATATGGGACTAGCGGCTGTAGCACAGATACGCAGTATTTT.

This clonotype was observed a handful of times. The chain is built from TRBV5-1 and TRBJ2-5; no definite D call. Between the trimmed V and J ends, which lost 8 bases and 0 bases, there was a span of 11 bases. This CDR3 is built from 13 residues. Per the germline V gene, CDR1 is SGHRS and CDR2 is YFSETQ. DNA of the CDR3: TGCGCCAGTCACCCAGATAACCAAGAGACCCAGTACTTC. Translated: CASHPDNQETQYF.

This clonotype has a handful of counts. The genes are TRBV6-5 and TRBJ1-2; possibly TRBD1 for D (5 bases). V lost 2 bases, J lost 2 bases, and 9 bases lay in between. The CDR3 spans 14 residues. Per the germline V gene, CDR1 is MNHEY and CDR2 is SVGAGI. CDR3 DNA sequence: TGTGCCAGCAGTTACGGGGCAGGGAACTATGGCTACACCTTC. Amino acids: CASSYGAGNYGYTF.

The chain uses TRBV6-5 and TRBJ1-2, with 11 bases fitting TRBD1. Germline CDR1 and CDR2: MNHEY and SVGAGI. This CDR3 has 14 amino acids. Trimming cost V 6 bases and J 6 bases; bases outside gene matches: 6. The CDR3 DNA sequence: TGTGCCAGCAGATACGGGACAGGGGGGAATGGCTACACCTTC. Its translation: CASRYGTGGNGYTF.

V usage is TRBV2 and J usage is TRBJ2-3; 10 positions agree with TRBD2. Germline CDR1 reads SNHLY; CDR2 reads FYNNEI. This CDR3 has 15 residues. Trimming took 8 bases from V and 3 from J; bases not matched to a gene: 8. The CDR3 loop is CASDQKRGGTDTQYF. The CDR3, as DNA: TGTGCCAGCGATCAAAAGCGGGGGGGAACAGATACGCAGTATTTT.